This TCR beta chain was recorded in a study of CD8 T cells in Susac syndrome. The authors reverse transcribed 0.5 to 1 ug RNA with random hexamers. Multiplex PCR with immunoSEQ amplified the TCR beta CDR3 across 54 Vbeta and 13 Jbeta. MiXCR, run by TCRdb on the immunoSEQ multiplex PCR reads, gives a single entry per CDR3 protein. Here the sample spans 200,000 or so distinct CDR3 sequences, around 90% being singletons. The CDR3 runs 14 residues. Unmatched junction bases numbered 5, after V lost 3 bases and J lost 4 bases. Germline V gives CDR1 MNHNS, CDR2 SASEGT. CD8+ and CD4+ blood T cells underwent TCR beta sequencing. This clonotype was seen once.

Material for sequencing was CD8+ T cells from PBMCs. The chain employs TRBV6-1 and TRBJ1-1, with 7 bases identical to TRBD1. The TCR was taken from a human donor with multiple sclerosis. The CDR3 DNA reads as TGTGCCAGCAGTGACTTGACAGGGCTCACTGAAGCTTTCTTT. It encodes CASSDLTGLTEAFF.